These 30 T cell receptor beta chains originate from one sample sequenced in a study of T-cell memory formation after mild COVID-19. TCRdb fed the 5' RACE reads into MiXCR, producing one record per CDR3 protein. The table has roughly 510,000 distinct CDR3 sequences, 15% to 20% seen once; the top ten hold roughly 8.2%. Sample: PBMCs or a T cell subset sorted from them (not recorded which). All receptors derive from an adult woman who had mild COVID-19 (a few samples of this study predate the infection). Cell type and time point are not known.

J is TRBJ2-7 and V is TRBV7-2; no clear D gene. Germline-derived CDR1 and CDR2 are SGHTA and FQGNSA. V lost 4 bases, J lost 6 bases, and 22 bases lay in between. CDR3 length equals 16 residues. CDR3 loop: CASSYPSRMGTGEQYF. CDR3 nucleotides: TGTGCCAGCAGCTACCCGTCGAGGATGGGCACGGGCGAGCAGTACTTC. Complete variable domain (other parts from reference TRBV7-2 and TRBJ2-7): GAGVSQSPSNKVTEKGKDVELRCDPISGHTALYWYRQSLGQGLEFLIYFQGNSAPDKSGLPSDRFSAERTGGSVSTLTIQRTQQEDSAVYLCASSYPSRMGTGEQYFGPGTRLTVT.

V usage is TRBV6-5 and J usage is TRBJ1-2; D is unresolved. Trimming shortened V by 0 bases and J by 8 bases, and 16 bases separated the two germline ends. This CDR3 contains 15 residues. The germline V gene has CDR1 MNHEY and CDR2 SVGAGI. In nucleotides, the CDR3 is TGTGCCAGCAGTTACTCGGGCGGTGGTGGAGAAGGCTACACCTTC. This codes for CASSYSGGGGEGYTF.

This clonotype was observed a handful of times. V usage is TRBV7-9 and J usage is TRBJ1-6, with TRBD1 matching 9 bases. This CDR3 is 15 amino acids long. With 5 bases clipped from V and 8 bases from J, the junction kept 7 bases outside the gene matches. Germline-derived CDR1 and CDR2 are SEHNR and FQNEAQ (reference sequence). The CDR3, as DNA: TGTGCCAGCAGCACGGGGGGGACAGGGCATTCACCCCTCCACTTT. It is translated as CASSTGGTGHSPLHF.

The V gene is TRBV15, the J gene TRBJ2-3; D ambiguous. Germline V gives CDR1 LNHNV, CDR2 YYDKDF (reference sequence). The CDR3 spans 17 residues. V lost 0 bases to trimming and J lost 2 bases, with 15 bases between them. DNA for the CDR3: TGTGCCACCAGCAGAGATTTCGGGCCCCACTCCACAGATACGCAGTATTTT. Translated: CATSRDFGPHSTDTQYF.

This rearrangement joins TRBV6-5 to TRBJ2-3; no reliable D call. Trimming took off 6 bases at V and 6 bases at J, with 16 bases between the two ends. The CDR3 sequence is 14 residues long. Germline lookup yields CDR1 MNHEY and CDR2 SVGAGI. The CDR3 nucleotides are TGTGCCAGCAGATCCACCGCCGTCGCCGATACGCAGTATTTT. Its protein product is CASRSTAVADTQYF.

This clonotype occurred a few times. This could be a read error, since a much larger clone is one nucleotide away. The genes are TRBV9 and TRBJ2-7; no clear D gene. Germline lookup yields CDR1 SGDLS and CDR2 YYNGEE. Trimming left V 0 bases short and J 2 bases short, with 9 bases between. The CDR3 runs 14 residues. The CDR3 coding sequence is TGTGCCAGCAGCGTAGGTGCGGCTACCTACGAGCAGTACTTC. This encodes CASSVGAATYEQYF.

This clonotype was counted a few times. This rearrangement joins TRBV19 to TRBJ1-3; TRBD1 might be the D (6 bases). CDR1 is LNHDA, CDR2 SQIVND, per germline (reference sequence). The CDR3 runs 14 residues. V was shortened by 8 bases and J by 2 bases, with 13 bases between the two germline ends. CDR3 amino acids: CASGGRGTGNTIYF. The CDR3 DNA reads TGTGCCAGTGGTGGCAGGGGAACTGGAAACACCATATATTTT.

The V and J genes are TRBV20-1 and TRBJ1-1; 10 positions match TRBD1. CDR3 length: 16 residues. Germline loops: CDR1 DFQATT, CDR2 SNEGSKA (reference sequence). With 3 bases clipped from V and 0 bases from J, the junction kept 7 bases outside the gene matches. The CDR3 DNA is TGCAGTGCTAGGACAGGGGGCGGTAACCTGAACACTGAAGCTTTCTTT. Amino acid sequence: CSARTGGGNLNTEAFF.

V gene TRBV20-1 combines with J gene TRBJ2-3, with TRBD1 as a possible D gene (5 bases). CDR1 is DFQATT, CDR2 SNEGSKA, per germline (reference sequence). The CDR3 length is 14 residues. V was clipped by 5 bases and J by 5 bases, with 17 bases between them. The CDR3 DNA reads TGCAGTGCTGCAGAATTAAGGGGCATAGATACGCAGTATTTT. This sequence encodes CSAAELRGIDTQYF.

This clonotype was seen more than once but under ten times. V gene TRBV4-2 combines with J gene TRBJ2-2; no reliable D call. Germline V CDR1 and CDR2: LGHNA, YNFKEQ. The ends were cut back, 0 bases at V and 4 bases at J, with 18 bases in the middle. CDR3 length: 18 residues. The CDR3 DNA sequence: TGTGCCAGCAGCCAAGAGGGCATAGAAGTGGTCGTCACCGGGGAGCTGTTTTTT. Translation: CASSQEGIEVVVTGELFF.

This chain links TRBV5-1 with TRBJ2-1; a possible D gene is TRBD1 (5 bases). Germline V lookup: CDR1 SGHRS, CDR2 YFSETQ. This CDR3 has 16 residues. Trimming took 3 bases from V and 1 from J, leaving 14 bases between them. The CDR3 bases are TGCGCCAGCAGCTCCGGTCAGGGCGGTTCCTACAATGAGCAGTTCTTC. It codes for CASSSGQGGSYNEQFF.

The chain joins TRBV27 to TRBJ1-2; D ambiguous. Trimming took 6 bases from V and 6 from J, leaving 17 bases between them. This CDR3 comprises 14 residues. Per the germline V gene, CDR1 is MNHEY and CDR2 is SMNVEV (reference sequence). The CDR3 DNA reads as TGTGCCAGCAGAATCACCGGGAGCAGAGATGGCTACACCTTC. Protein product: CASRITGSRDGYTF.

The CDR3, as DNA: TGTGCCAGCAGCAATACCGGGACTAGCGGGCGTGAGCAGTTCTTC. It codes for CASSNTGTSGREQFF. The chain uses TRBV13 and TRBJ2-1; 12 bases fit TRBD2. V gave up 5 bases and J gave up 9 bases; unmatched junction bases: 8. CDR1 and CDR2 (germline): PRHDT, FYEKMQ (reference sequence). CDR3 length: 15 residues.

A few counts support this clonotype. The V gene is TRBV10-3, the J gene TRBJ2-3, with D unclear. Germline-derived CDR1 and CDR2 are ENHRY and SYGVKD. The CDR3 covers 12 residues. V gave up 6 bases and J gave up 2 bases, with 6 bases separating them. CDR3 DNA sequence: TGTGCCATCAGCACCCCCACAGATACGCAGTATTTT. Its protein product is CAISTPTDTQYF.

The chain couples TRBV4-3 to TRBJ1-4; unclear D gene. Germline V lookup: CDR1 LGHNA, CDR2 YSLEER. The CDR3 runs 18 residues. Deletions cut 0 bases from V and 0 bases from J, with 14 bases between. CDR3 in DNA: TGCGCCAGCAGCCAAGATTTTGTGGTTTGGTCAACTAATGAAAAACTGTTTTTT. It specifies CASSQDFVVWSTNEKLFF.

This clonotype was seen only a few times. The rearrangement joins TRBV12-3 or TRBV12-4 to TRBJ2-5; 9 positions match TRBD1. CDR3 length: 14 residues. V lost 6 bases and J lost 5; bases outside the gene matches: 7. In DNA, the CDR3 is TGTGCCAGCAGCCCCGGGACAGGGTGGGAGACCCAGTACTTC. It specifies CASSPGTGWETQYF.

The chain recombines TRBV5-1 with TRBJ2-3, with D hard to call. This CDR3 region has 15 residues. V lost 5 bases, J lost 0 bases, and 13 bases lay in between. Per germline, CDR1 SGHRS and CDR2 YFSETQ. CDR3 sequence: CASRLSDPSTDTQYF. The DNA of the CDR3 is TGCGCCAGCAGATTGTCTGACCCTAGCACAGATACGCAGTATTTT.

The chain has TRBV7-3 and TRBJ1-3; 8 bases match TRBD1. Germline V gene sequence: CDR1 SGHTA, CDR2 FQGTGA. This CDR3 region has 18 residues. Trimming took 2 bases from V and 0 from J; bases not matched to a gene: 9. The CDR3, as DNA: TGTGCCAGCAGCTTACATCCCCGGGACAGGTTCTCTGGAAACACCATATATTTT. Translating gives CASSLHPRDRFSGNTIYF.

The chain recombines TRBV5-4 with TRBJ2-7; the D gene is possibly TRBD1 (6 bases). The CDR3 is 14 amino acids. V shed 4 bases and J shed 4 bases, with 15 bases lying between them. Germline assignment: CDR1 SGHNT and CDR2 YYREEE (reference sequence). Here the CDR3 DNA reads TGTGCCAGCAGCGAGAGGGGGATCATTTACGAGCAGTACTTC. Protein: CASSERGIIYEQYF.

The chain has TRBV12-3 or TRBV12-4 and TRBJ1-3, with D possibly TRBD1 on 5 matching bases. This CDR3 contains 17 residues. V lost 2 bases to trimming and J lost 0 bases, with 14 bases between them. CDR3 bases: TGTGCCAGCAGTTTAAGGTTCAGGGCCTACTCTGGAAACACCATATATTTT. It specifies CASSLRFRAYSGNTIYF.

The V call is TRBV20-1, the J call TRBJ1-2; 12 nucleotides align to TRBD1. Trimming removed 6 bases from V and 4 bases from J; junction bases left unmatched: 3. This CDR3 comprises 13 residues. The germline gives CDR1 DFQATT, CDR2 SNEGSKA (reference sequence). This CDR3 reads CSAGTGGAYGYTF. The CDR3 coding sequence is TGCAGTGCCGGGACAGGGGGCGCCTATGGCTACACCTTC.

This clonotype appeared a few times. The rearrangement links TRBV6-4 to TRBJ1-5, with D possibly matching TRBD1 (6 bases). Germline V lookup: CDR1 MRHNA, CDR2 SNTAGT. The germline V and J ends were trimmed by 5 bases and 8 bases, with 13 bases remaining between them. This CDR3 has 13 residues. The CDR3 coding sequence is TGTGCCAGCAGTCCGCAGGGGAGGGAGCCCCAGCATTTT. The encoded protein is CASSPQGREPQHF.

This clonotype showed up just a few times. The CDR3 is CASSDTDGWNTEAFF. CDR3 DNA sequence: TGTGCCAGCAGCGACACGGACGGGTGGAACACTGAAGCTTTCTTT. This chain uses TRBV7-2 with TRBJ1-1; D is undetermined. CDR3 length: 15 residues. Trimming pared 5 bases from V and 1 base from J, leaving 14 bases between. From germline, CDR1 is SGHTA and CDR2 FQGNSA.

The chain is built from TRBV29-1 and TRBJ1-1; D is uncertain. Germline CDR1 reads SQVTM; CDR2 reads ANQGSEA. Between the trimmed V and J ends, which lost 3 bases and 1 base, there was a span of 6 bases. The CDR3 contains 12 residues. The CDR3 loop is CSVDYPNTEAFF. As DNA, the CDR3 is TGCAGCGTTGATTACCCGAACACTGAAGCTTTCTTT.

The table lists this clonotype with a few counts. The chain has TRBV6-5 and TRBJ2-1, with 9 bases fitting TRBD1. Trimming at V came to 2 bases and at J to 1 base, leaving 6 bases not matched to a gene. Germline CDR1 and CDR2: MNHEY and SVGAGI. The CDR3 loop spans 17 amino acids. The CDR3 nucleotides are TGTGCCAGCAGTTACGGACCGACAGGGGGATCCTACAATGAGCAGTTCTTC. The encoded protein is CASSYGPTGGSYNEQFF.

This clonotype was observed a handful of times. The CDR3 DNA is TGTGCCAGCAGCAAAAGGGACAGCGGCACTGAAGCTTTCTTT. It encodes CASSKRDSGTEAFF. V gene TRBV7-9 combines with J gene TRBJ1-1; 7 positions match TRBD1. Germline CDR1 SEHNR, CDR2 FQNEAQ (reference sequence). Germline trimming cut 5 bases from V and 4 bases from J; bases unmatched to any gene: 7. The CDR3 has 14 amino acids.

This clonotype has just a few counts. The gene calls are TRBV27 and TRBJ2-1; D is unclear. The CDR3 length is 13 residues. Deletions cut 1 base from V and 10 bases from J, with 11 bases between. Germline V gene data show CDR1 as MNHEY and CDR2 as SMNVEV (reference sequence). CDR3 region: CASSLFGSPEQFF. The CDR3 DNA reads TGTGCCAGCAGTTTATTCGGGTCCCCGGAGCAGTTCTTC.

In its sample, this clonotype was seen a few times. At one end, the junction sequence differs from germline, possibly due to a read error. The rearrangement joins TRBV6-2 or TRBV6-3 to TRBJ2-1; a weak D match, TRBD2 (5 bases). Germline values: CDR1 MNHEY, CDR2 SVGEGT. CDR3 length: 16 amino acids. The CDR3 here is CASTYKSEAGDNEQFF. CDR3 coding DNA: TGTGCCAGCACTTACAAATCGGAGGCAGGCGACAATGAGCAGTTCTTC.

This clonotype was detected ten times or more. The chain recombines TRBV7-3 with TRBJ2-5; D possibly corresponds to TRBD2 (6 bases). The length of the CDR3 is 15 residues. Germline CDR1 and CDR2: SGHTA and FQGTGA. Trimming removed 2 bases from V and 7 bases from J, with 17 bases in between. CDR3 nucleotide sequence: TGTGCCAGCAGCTTAGTTCCGGGAGTAGGCGGGACCCAGTACTTC. This translates into CASSLVPGVGGTQYF.

The chain carries TRBV3-1 and TRBJ1-2; D remains unclear. Trimming removed 0 bases at V and 3 bases at J, with 11 bases between. Germline CDR1 is LGHDT and CDR2 is YNNKEL (reference sequence). This CDR3 contains 15 residues. This CDR3 reads CASSQDGSRDYGYTF. CDR3 DNA: TGTGCCAGCAGCCAAGATGGCAGCCGGGACTATGGCTACACCTTC.